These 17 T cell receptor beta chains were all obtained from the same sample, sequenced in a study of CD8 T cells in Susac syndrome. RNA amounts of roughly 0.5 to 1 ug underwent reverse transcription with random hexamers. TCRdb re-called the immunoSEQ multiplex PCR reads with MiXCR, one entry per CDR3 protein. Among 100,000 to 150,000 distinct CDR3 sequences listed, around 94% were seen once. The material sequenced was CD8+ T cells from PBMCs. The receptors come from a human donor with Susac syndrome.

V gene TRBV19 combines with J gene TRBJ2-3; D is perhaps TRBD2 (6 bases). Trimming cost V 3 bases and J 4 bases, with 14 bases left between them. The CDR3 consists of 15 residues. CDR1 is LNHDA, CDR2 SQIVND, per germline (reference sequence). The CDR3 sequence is CASSMGQGGADTQYF. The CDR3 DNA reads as TGTGCCAGTAGTATGGGGCAGGGAGGAGCAGATACGCAGTATTTT. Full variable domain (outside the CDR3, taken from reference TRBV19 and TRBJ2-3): DGGITQSPKYLFRKEGQNVTLSCEQNLNHDAMYWYRQDPGQGLRLIYYSQIVNDFQKGDIAEGYSVSREKKESFPLTVTSAQKNPTAFYLCASSMGQGGADTQYFGPGTRLTVL.

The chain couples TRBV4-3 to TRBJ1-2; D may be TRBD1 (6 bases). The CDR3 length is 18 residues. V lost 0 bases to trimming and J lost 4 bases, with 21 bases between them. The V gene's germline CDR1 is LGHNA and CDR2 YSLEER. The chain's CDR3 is CASSQEGARGPPSYGYTF. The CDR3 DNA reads TGCGCCAGCAGCCAAGAAGGCGCCAGGGGCCCTCCCTCCTATGGCTACACCTTC.

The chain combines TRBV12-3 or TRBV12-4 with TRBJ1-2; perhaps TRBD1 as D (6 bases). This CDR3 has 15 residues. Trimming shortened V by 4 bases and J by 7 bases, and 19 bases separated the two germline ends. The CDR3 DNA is TGTGCCAGCAGTTCCCGAGGCCGGGGGCTCGGTGGCTACACCTTC. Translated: CASSSRGRGLGGYTF.

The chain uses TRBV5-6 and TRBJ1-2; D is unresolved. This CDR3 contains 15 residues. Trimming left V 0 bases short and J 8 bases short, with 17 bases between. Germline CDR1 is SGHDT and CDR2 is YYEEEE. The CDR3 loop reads CASSLGMAPSDGYTF. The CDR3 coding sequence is TGTGCCAGCAGCTTGGGGATGGCCCCATCGGACGGCTACACCTTC.

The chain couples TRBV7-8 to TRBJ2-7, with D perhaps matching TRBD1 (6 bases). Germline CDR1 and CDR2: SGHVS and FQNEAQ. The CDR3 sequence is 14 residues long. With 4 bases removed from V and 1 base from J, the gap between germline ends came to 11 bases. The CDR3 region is CASSYAGQSYEQYF. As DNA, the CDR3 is TGTGCCAGCAGCTACGCCGGACAGTCCTACGAGCAGTACTTC. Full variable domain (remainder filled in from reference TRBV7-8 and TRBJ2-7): GAGVSQSPRYKVAKRGQDVALRCDPISGHVSLFWYQQALGQGPEFLTYFQNEAQLDKSGLPSDRFFAERPEGSVSTLKIQRTQQEDSAVYLCASSYAGQSYEQYFGPGTRLTVT.

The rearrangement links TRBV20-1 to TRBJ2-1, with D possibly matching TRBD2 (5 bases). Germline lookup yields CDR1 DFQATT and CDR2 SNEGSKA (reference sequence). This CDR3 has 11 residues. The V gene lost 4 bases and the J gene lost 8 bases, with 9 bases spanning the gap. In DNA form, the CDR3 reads TGCAGTGCTAAGACTAACGATGAGCAGTTCTTC. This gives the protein CSAKTNDEQFF.

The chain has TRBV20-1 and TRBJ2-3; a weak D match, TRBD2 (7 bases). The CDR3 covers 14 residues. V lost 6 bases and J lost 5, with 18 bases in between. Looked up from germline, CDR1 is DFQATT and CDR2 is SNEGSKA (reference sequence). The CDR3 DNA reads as TGCAGTGCGTGGGGGGGGCGAGGCGGAGATACGCAGTATTTT. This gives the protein CSAWGGRGGDTQYF.

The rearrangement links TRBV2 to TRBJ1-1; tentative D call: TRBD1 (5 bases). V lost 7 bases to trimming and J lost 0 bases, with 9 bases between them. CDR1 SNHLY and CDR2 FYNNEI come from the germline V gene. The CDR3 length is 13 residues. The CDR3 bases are TGTGCCAGCAAAACAGGAATGAACACTGAAGCTTTCTTT. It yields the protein CASKTGMNTEAFF.

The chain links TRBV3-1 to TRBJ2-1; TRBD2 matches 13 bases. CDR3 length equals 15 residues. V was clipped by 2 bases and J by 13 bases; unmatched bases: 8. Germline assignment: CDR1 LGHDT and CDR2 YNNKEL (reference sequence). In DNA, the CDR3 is TGTGCCAGCAGCCAACCAGGACTAGCGGGAGTCATCCAGTTCTTC. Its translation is CASSQPGLAGVIQFF.

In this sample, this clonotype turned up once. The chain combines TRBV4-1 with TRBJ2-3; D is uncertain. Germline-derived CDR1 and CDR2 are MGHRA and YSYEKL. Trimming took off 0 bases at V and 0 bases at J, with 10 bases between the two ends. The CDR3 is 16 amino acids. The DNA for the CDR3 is TGCGCCAGCAGCCAAGAGAACAGCCCAAGCACAGATACGCAGTATTTT. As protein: CASSQENSPSTDTQYF.

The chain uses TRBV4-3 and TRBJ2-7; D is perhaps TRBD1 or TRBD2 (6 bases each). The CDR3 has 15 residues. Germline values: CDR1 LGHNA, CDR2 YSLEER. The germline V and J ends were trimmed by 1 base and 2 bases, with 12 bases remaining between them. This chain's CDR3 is CASSQGSEGAYEQYF. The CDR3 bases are TGCGCCAGCAGCCAAGGTTCGGAGGGGGCCTACGAGCAGTACTTC.

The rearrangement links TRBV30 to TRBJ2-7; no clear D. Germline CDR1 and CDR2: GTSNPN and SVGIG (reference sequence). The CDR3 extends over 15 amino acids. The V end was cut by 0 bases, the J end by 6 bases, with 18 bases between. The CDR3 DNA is TGTGCCTGGAGTGTTTCTATGGCCCCGAGTAGCGAGCAGTACTTC. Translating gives CAWSVSMAPSSEQYF. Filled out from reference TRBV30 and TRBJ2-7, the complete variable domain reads SQTIHQWPATLVQPVGSPLSLECTVEGTSNPNLYWYRQAAGRGLQLLFYSVGIGQISSEVPQNLSASRPQDRQFILSSKKLLLSDSGFYLCAWSVSMAPSSEQYFGPGTRLTVT.

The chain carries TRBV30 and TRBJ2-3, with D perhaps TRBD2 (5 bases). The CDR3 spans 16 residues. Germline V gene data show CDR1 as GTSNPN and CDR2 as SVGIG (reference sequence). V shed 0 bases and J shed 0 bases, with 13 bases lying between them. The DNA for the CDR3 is TGTGCCTGGAGTGTACTAGGCACCCCTAGCACAGATACGCAGTATTTT. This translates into CAWSVLGTPSTDTQYF.

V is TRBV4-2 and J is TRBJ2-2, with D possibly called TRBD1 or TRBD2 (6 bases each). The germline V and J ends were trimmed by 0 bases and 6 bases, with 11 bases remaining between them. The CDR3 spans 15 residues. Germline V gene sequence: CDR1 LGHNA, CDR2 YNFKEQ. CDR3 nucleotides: TGTGCCAGCAGCCAAGACTGGGGGGCTTCCGGGGAGCTGTTTTTT. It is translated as CASSQDWGASGELFF.

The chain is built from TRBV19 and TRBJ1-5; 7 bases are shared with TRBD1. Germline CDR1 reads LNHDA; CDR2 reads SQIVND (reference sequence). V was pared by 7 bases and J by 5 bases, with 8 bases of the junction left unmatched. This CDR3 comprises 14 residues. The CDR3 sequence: CASTKDRAHQPQHF. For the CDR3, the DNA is TGTGCCAGTACCAAAGACAGGGCCCATCAGCCCCAGCATTTT.

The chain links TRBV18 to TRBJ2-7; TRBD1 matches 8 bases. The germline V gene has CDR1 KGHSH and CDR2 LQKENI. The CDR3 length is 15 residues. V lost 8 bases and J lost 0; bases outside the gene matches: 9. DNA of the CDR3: TGTGCCAGCACACGGGAACAGGGGGTCTCCTACGAGCAGTACTTC. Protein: CASTREQGVSYEQYF. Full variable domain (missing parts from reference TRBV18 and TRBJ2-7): NAGVMQNPRHLVRRRGQEARLRCSPMKGHSHVYWYRQLPEEGLKFMVYLQKENIIDESGMPKERFSAEFPKEGPSILRIQQVVRGDSAAYFCASTREQGVSYEQYFGPGTRLTVT.

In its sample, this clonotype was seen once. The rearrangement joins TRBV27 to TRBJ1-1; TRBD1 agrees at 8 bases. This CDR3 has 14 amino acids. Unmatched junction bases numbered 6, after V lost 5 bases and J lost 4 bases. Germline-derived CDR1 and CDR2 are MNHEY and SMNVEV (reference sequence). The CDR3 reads CASSPQGAPTEAFF. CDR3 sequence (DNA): TGTGCCAGCAGTCCCCAGGGGGCACCCACTGAAGCTTTCTTT.